The entry that follows covers one T cell receptor beta chain sequence. Antigen specificity is unknown. This CDR3 region has 15 residues. Germline V lookup: CDR1 SEHNR, CDR2 FQNEAQ (reference sequence). Losses at the gene ends were 4 bases for V and 10 bases for J; bases not matched to a gene: 10. The data belong to a study of cytomegalovirus exposure and HLA in healthy donors. Findings and limits, study-wide: Specificity for CMV antigens was confirmed in vitro for a few of the CMV-associated chains.

Clones were read by immunoSEQ multiplex PCR, and TCRdb kept only the in-frame ones, dropping some. The sample records about 340,000 clones, approximately 90% being singletons. The chain is built from TRBV7-9 and TRBJ2-1; 10 bases fit TRBD2. The sequenced sample was PBMCs. This receptor was identified in a woman younger than 35 in good health and CMV-seronegative. The DNA of the CDR3 is TGTGCCAGCAGCTCCCTCGGGACTAGCGTAGGGGAGCAGTTCTTC. Translation gives CASSSLGTSVGEQFF.